This T cell receptor beta chain was identified during a study of blood T cell repertoires in COVID-19. Background on the study: COVID-19 samples from acute and convalescent phases originated in the United States, Italy and Spain. PBMCs, B-cell-depleted T cells, or T cells provided the cDNA or gDNA that made up the material.

Germline V gene lookup returns CDR1 LGHDT and CDR2 YNNKEL (reference sequence). The CDR3 runs 15 residues. V was shortened by 3 bases and J by 5 bases, with 16 bases between the two germline ends. Libraries were prepared by immunoSEQ multiplex PCR; TCRdb keeps only in-frame clonotypes and omits some of them. The sample yields 20,000 to 25,000 clones, roughly 91% seen once. The clonotype originates from a man in his 70s with acute or convalescent COVID-19. Source material: peripheral blood. V usage is TRBV3-1 (or the pseudogene TRBV3-2) and J usage is TRBJ1-2; D unresolved. CDR3 bases: TGTGCCAGCAGCCATACCTCCGCGCCCGAGTATGGCTACACCTTC. Residues: CASSHTSAPEYGYTF.